Listed below are T cell receptor beta chains from one sample, sequenced in a study of cytomegalovirus exposure and HLA in healthy donors. Sequencing was performed with immunoSEQ multiplex PCR; in TCRdb, only in-frame clones are kept and a portion is missing. The table lists over 200,000 clones, 80% to 90% of them singletons. Sequenced: PBMCs. Source of these receptors: a young woman in good health and CMV-seronegative. The CDR3 runs from the conserved cysteine through the conserved F or W. A D gene is named only where the DNA matches it firmly. A clone size is listed for some rows: how often the clone was seen (once, few, many), or a class if it is expanded.

size: -; D: -; J: TRBJ1-2; V: TRBV11-2; CDR3: CASSLVGSGNYGYTF; DNA: TGTGCCAGCAGCTTAGTAGGATCAGGAAACTATGGCTACACCTTC
size: once; D: -; J: TRBJ1-1; V: TRBV27; CDR3: CASSPRGGNTEAFF; DNA: TGTGCCAGCAGTCCAAGGGGGGGGAACACTGAAGCTTTCTTT
size: -; D: -; J: TRBJ2-7; V: TRBV25-1; CDR3: CASSEGRGYEQYF; DNA: TGTGCCAGCAGTGAAGGCAGGGGTTACGAGCAGTACTTC
size: -; D: -; J: TRBJ2-5; V: TRBV5-1; CDR3: CASSPQGIEETQYF; DNA: TGCGCCAGCAGCCCCCAGGGAATTGAAGAGACCCAGTACTTC
size: -; D: -; J: TRBJ1-5; V: TRBV2; CDR3: CASSEALLAGTQKSQHF; DNA: TGTGCCAGCAGTGAAGCGCTTTTGGCCGGGACACAAAAATCTCAGCATTTT
size: -; D: -; J: TRBJ2-1; V: TRBV4-1; CDR3: CASSQDPGALEQFF; DNA: TGCGCCAGCAGCCAAGATCCGGGAGCGCTTGAGCAGTTCTTC
size: -; D: -; J: TRBJ2-7; V: TRBV11-3; CDR3: CASSPRDGEQYF; DNA: TGTGCCAGCAGCCCCCGGGATGGCGAGCAGTACTTC
size: -; D: -; J: TRBJ1-2; V: TRBV16; CDR3: CASSQGRVRLAYGYTF; DNA: TGTGCCAGCAGCCAAGGGCGCGTCAGGTTGGCCTATGGCTACACCTTC
size: -; D: -; J: TRBJ1-2; V: TRBV5-6; CDR3: CASSPGPSRDPGRDGYTF; DNA: TGTGCCAGCAGCCCCGGCCCCTCCCGGGACCCAGGGAGGGATGGCTACACCTTC
size: -; D: -; J: TRBJ1-1; V: TRBV28; CDR3: CASSPRGGGRTEAFF; DNA: TGTGCCAGCAGTCCCCGAGGGGGGGGCCGCACTGAAGCTTTCTTT
size: -; D: TRBD1; J: TRBJ1-4; V: TRBV28; CDR3: CASSFRSGGPEKLFF; DNA: TGTGCCAGCAGTTTTCGGTCAGGGGGCCCTGAAAAACTGTTTTTT
size: -; D: -; J: TRBJ1-5; V: TRBV6-6; CDR3: CASSYEQALKPQHF; DNA: TGTGCCAGCAGTTACGAACAGGCCCTGAAGCCCCAGCATTTT
size: -; D: -; J: TRBJ1-1; V: TRBV30; CDR3: CAWSADGRGEEVVTEAFF; DNA: TGTGCCTGGAGTGCGGACGGACGAGGGGAGGAGGTGGTCACTGAAGCTTTCTTT
size: -; D: TRBD1; J: TRBJ1-1; V: TRBV5-1; CDR3: CASSQRTGSSAFF; DNA: TGCGCCAGCAGCCAGCGGACAGGTTCGTCAGCTTTCTTT
size: -; D: -; J: TRBJ1-1; V: TRBV4-1; CDR3: CASSQGHRTNTEAFF; DNA: TGCGCCAGCAGCCAAGGACACAGGACGAACACTGAAGCTTTCTTT
size: -; D: -; J: TRBJ1-5; V: TRBV6-1; CDR3: CASSEIRENQPQHF; DNA: TGTGCCAGCAGTGAAATACGGGAGAATCAGCCCCAGCATTTT
size: -; D: -; J: TRBJ2-7; V: TRBV29-1; CDR3: CSVKQGPVYEQYF; DNA: TGCAGCGTCAAGCAGGGTCCGGTCTACGAGCAGTACTTC
size: -; D: -; J: TRBJ1-1; V: TRBV5-4; CDR3: CASTWRGGNTEAFF; DNA: TGTGCCAGCACCTGGCGGGGCGGCAACACTGAAGCTTTCTTT
size: -; D: -; J: TRBJ1-1; V: TRBV7-6; CDR3: CASSNAQGHNTEAFF; DNA: TGTGCCAGCAGCAATGCCCAGGGGCATAACACTGAAGCTTTCTTT
size: -; D: -; J: TRBJ2-2; V: TRBV5-6; CDR3: CASSADITGELFF; DNA: TGTGCCAGCAGCGCAGATATCACCGGGGAGCTGTTTTTT
size: -; D: TRBD1; J: TRBJ1-2; V: TRBV7-2; CDR3: CASSQFPTGGNGYTF; DNA: TGTGCCAGCAGCCAATTCCCGACAGGGGGCAATGGCTACACCTTC
size: -; D: -; J: TRBJ1-1; V: TRBV7-6; CDR3: CASSLGVRDVGTEAFF; DNA: TGTGCCAGCAGCTTAGGGGTGAGGGATGTAGGGACTGAAGCTTTCTTT
size: -; D: -; J: TRBJ2-3; V: TRBV27; CDR3: CASSLLPVNTDTQYF; DNA: TGTGCCAGCAGTCTACTTCCGGTCAACACAGATACGCAGTATTTT
size: -; D: -; J: TRBJ2-1; V: TRBV5-5; CDR3: CASSLDNYNEQFF; DNA: TGTGCCAGCAGCTTGGACAACTACAATGAGCAGTTCTTC
size: -; D: TRBD1; J: TRBJ1-5; V: TRBV25-1; CDR3: CASSDTTGGRQPQHF; DNA: TGTGCCAGCAGTGATACTACAGGGGGCCGGCAGCCCCAGCATTTT
size: -; D: -; J: TRBJ2-7; V: TRBV30; CDR3: CAWSVTVYEQYF; DNA: TGTGCCTGGAGTGTGACAGTATACGAGCAGTACTTC
size: -; D: TRBD1; J: TRBJ1-2; V: TRBV28; CDR3: CASSPGTAYPNYGYTF; DNA: TGTGCCAGCAGTCCCGGGACAGCCTACCCCAACTATGGCTACACCTTC
size: -; D: -; J: TRBJ2-7; V: TRBV11-2; CDR3: CASSFPADSNSYEQYF; DNA: TGTGCCAGCAGCTTCCCGGCCGACTCCAACTCCTACGAGCAGTACTTC
size: -; D: -; J: TRBJ2-7; V: TRBV4-2; CDR3: CASSQDPYSSSYEQYF; DNA: TGTGCCAGCAGCCAAGATCCGTATTCTAGCTCCTACGAGCAGTACTTC
size: -; D: TRBD2; J: TRBJ2-7; V: TRBV6-4; CDR3: CASSLVRVGGTSCYEQYF; DNA: TGTGCCAGCAGTTTGGTCCGCGTCGGTGGGACTAGCTGCTACGAGCAGTACTTC
size: -; D: TRBD1; J: TRBJ2-2; V: TRBV5-4; CDR3: CASSSIRQGSAGELFF; DNA: TGTGCCAGCAGCTCGATTAGACAGGGTTCTGCCGGGGAGCTGTTTTTT
size: -; D: -; J: TRBJ2-7; V: TRBV10-3; CDR3: CAISGRGGENSYEQYF; DNA: TGTGCCATCAGTGGGAGGGGGGGGGAGAATTCCTACGAGCAGTACTTC
size: -; D: -; J: TRBJ2-7; V: TRBV4-1; CDR3: CASSQGVWGSLSEQYF; DNA: TGCGCCAGCAGCCAGGGCGTGTGGGGCAGTCTTTCCGAGCAGTACTTC
size: once; D: -; J: TRBJ2-3; V: TRBV6-1; CDR3: CASEEAVTDTQYF; DNA: TGTGCCAGCGAAGAAGCGGTAACAGATACGCAGTATTTT
size: -; D: -; J: TRBJ2-5; V: TRBV4-1; CDR3: CASSLRYKLTPNQETQYF; DNA: TGCGCCAGCAGCCTACGATATAAATTGACACCAAACCAAGAGACCCAGTACTTC
size: -; D: TRBD1; J: TRBJ1-2; V: TRBV7-9; CDR3: CASSPTGQGNYGYTF; DNA: TGTGCCAGCAGCCCTACGGGACAGGGGAACTATGGCTACACCTTC
size: once; D: TRBD2; J: TRBJ2-7; V: TRBV7-9; CDR3: CASSLIAGGKLSEQYF; DNA: TGTGCCAGCAGCTTGATAGCGGGAGGGAAACTAAGCGAGCAGTACTTC
size: -; D: TRBD1; J: TRBJ2-2; V: TRBV5-6; CDR3: CASSEGAGTGELFF; DNA: TGTGCCAGCAGTGAGGGGGCGGGCACCGGGGAGCTGTTTTTT
size: -; D: TRBD1; J: TRBJ2-7; V: TRBV7-9; CDR3: CASSHRDRGPRAYEQYF; DNA: TGTGCCAGCAGCCACCGGGACAGGGGGCCCCGCGCGTACGAGCAGTACTTC
size: -; D: -; J: TRBJ1-1; V: TRBV25-1; CDR3: CASRFPGVTEAFF; DNA: TGTGCCAGCAGGTTCCCAGGGGTCACTGAAGCTTTCTTT
size: -; D: TRBD2; J: TRBJ2-1; V: TRBV9; CDR3: CASSEGLGERNEQFF; DNA: TGTGCCAGCAGTGAGGGACTAGGTGAGCGCAATGAGCAGTTCTTC
size: -; D: -; J: TRBJ2-3; V: TRBV6-4; CDR3: CASAPGNTDTQYF; DNA: TGTGCCAGCGCGCCAGGAAACACAGATACGCAGTATTTT
size: -; D: -; J: TRBJ1-3; V: TRBV7-9; CDR3: CASSFAGGNTIYF; DNA: TGTGCCAGCAGCTTTGCAGGGGGAAACACCATATATTTT
size: -; D: TRBD2; J: TRBJ2-7; V: TRBV7-6; CDR3: CASSSPGLAREQYF; DNA: TGTGCCAGCAGCTCTCCTGGACTAGCCCGCGAGCAGTACTTC
size: -; D: -; J: TRBJ1-4; V: TRBV28; CDR3: CASSSYLAHWKLFF; DNA: TGTGCCAGCAGTTCGTACCTTGCCCACTGGAAACTGTTTTTT
size: few; D: TRBD1; J: TRBJ2-1; V: TRBV28; CDR3: CASSRGDRATNEQFF; DNA: TGTGCCAGCAGTCGAGGGGACAGGGCTACTAATGAGCAGTTCTTC
size: -; D: -; J: TRBJ1-2; V: TRBV5-6; CDR3: CASSRYEGLGYGYTF; DNA: TGTGCCAGCAGCCGCTATGAGGGATTGGGCTATGGCTACACCTTC
size: -; D: -; J: TRBJ1-1; V: TRBV5-1; CDR3: CASSQGISDTEAFF; DNA: TGCGCCAGCAGCCAGGGTATTTCGGACACTGAAGCTTTCTTT
size: -; D: TRBD2; J: TRBJ2-5; V: TRBV19; CDR3: CASSIDGTSRRETQYF; DNA: TGTGCCAGTAGTATAGATGGGACTAGCAGGCGGGAGACCCAGTACTTC
size: -; D: -; J: TRBJ1-2; V: TRBV15; CDR3: CATSRDRWRTGSESNGYTF; DNA: TGTGCCACCAGCAGAGATCGGTGGCGTACAGGAAGTGAATCGAATGGCTACACCTTC
size: -; D: -; J: TRBJ1-3; V: TRBV29-1; CDR3: CSVKDSSGNTIYF; DNA: TGCAGCGTTAAGGACAGCTCTGGAAACACCATATATTTT
size: -; D: -; J: TRBJ1-1; V: TRBV27; CDR3: CASRGNTEAFF; DNA: TGTGCCAGCCGAGGGAACACTGAAGCTTTCTTT